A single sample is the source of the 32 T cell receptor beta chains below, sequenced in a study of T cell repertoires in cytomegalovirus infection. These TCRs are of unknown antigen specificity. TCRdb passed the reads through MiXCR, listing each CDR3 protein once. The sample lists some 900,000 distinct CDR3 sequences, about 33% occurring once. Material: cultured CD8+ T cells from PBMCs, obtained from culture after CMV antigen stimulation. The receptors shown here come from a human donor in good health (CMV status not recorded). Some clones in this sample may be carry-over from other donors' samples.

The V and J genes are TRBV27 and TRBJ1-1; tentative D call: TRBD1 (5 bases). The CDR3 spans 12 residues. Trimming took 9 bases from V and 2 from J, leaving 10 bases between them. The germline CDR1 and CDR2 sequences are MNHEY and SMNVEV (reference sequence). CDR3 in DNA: TGTGCCAGTGGGGGATATAACACTGAAGCTTTCTTT. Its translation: CASGGYNTEAFF.

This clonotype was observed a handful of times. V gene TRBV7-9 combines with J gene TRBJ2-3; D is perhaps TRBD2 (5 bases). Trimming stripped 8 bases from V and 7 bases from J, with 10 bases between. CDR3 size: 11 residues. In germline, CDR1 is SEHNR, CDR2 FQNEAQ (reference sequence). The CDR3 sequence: CASGTGNTQYF. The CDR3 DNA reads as TGTGCCAGCGGAACGGGGAATACGCAGTATTTT.

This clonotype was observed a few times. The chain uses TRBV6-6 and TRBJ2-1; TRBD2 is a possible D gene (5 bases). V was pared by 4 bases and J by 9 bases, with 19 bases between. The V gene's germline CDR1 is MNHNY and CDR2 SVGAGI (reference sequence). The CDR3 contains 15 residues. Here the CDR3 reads CASSCDTRDLCEQFF. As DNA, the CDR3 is TGTGCCAGCAGTTGCGACACTAGGGATTTATGTGAGCAGTTCTTC.

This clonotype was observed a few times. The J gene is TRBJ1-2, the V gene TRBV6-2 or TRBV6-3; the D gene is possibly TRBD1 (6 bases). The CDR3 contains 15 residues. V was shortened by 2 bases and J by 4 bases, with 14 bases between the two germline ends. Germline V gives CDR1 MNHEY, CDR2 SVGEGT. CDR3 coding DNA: TGTGCCAGCAGTTACGAGCTCGGACAGATCTATGGCTACACCTTC. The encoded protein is CASSYELGQIYGYTF.

CDR3 in DNA: TGCGCCAGCAGCCAAGACATAGGACAGGGGAGCTACGAGCAGTACTTC. Encoded protein: CASSQDIGQGSYEQYF. The rearrangement joins TRBV4-1 to TRBJ2-7; 9 nucleotides align to TRBD1. With 0 bases clipped from V and 3 bases from J, the junction kept 6 bases outside the gene matches. CDR3 length: 16 residues. Germline-derived CDR1 and CDR2 are MGHRA and YSYEKL.

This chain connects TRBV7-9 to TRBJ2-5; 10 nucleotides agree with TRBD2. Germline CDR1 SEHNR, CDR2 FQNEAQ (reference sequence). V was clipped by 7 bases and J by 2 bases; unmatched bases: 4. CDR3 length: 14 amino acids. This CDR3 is CASTTSGAQETQYF. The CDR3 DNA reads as TGTGCCAGCACTACTAGCGGGGCGCAAGAGACCCAGTACTTC.

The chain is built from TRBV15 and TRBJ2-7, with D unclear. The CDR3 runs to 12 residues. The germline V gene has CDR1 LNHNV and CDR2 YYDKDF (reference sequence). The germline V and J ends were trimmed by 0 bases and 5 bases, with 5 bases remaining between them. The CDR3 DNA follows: TGTGCCACCAGCAGAGAAGGAAACGAGCAGTACGTC. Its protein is CATSREGNEQYV.

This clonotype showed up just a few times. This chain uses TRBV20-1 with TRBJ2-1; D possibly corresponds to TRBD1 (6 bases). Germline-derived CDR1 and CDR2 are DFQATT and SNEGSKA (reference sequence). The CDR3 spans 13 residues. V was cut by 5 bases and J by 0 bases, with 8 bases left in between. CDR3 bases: TGCAGTGCTGGACAGAGCTCCTACAATGAGCAGTTCTTC. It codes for CSAGQSSYNEQFF.

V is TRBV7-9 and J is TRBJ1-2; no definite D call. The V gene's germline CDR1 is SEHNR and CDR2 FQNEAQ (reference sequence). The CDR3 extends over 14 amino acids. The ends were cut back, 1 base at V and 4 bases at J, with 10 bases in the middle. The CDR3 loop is CASSLGAPSYGYTF. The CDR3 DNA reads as TGTGCCAGCAGCTTAGGAGCACCAAGCTATGGCTACACCTTC.

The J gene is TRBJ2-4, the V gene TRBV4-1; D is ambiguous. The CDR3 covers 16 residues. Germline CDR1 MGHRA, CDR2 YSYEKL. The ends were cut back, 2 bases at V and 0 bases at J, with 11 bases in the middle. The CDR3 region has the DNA TGCGCCAGCAGCCAACTGGATGAGGCAGCCAAAAACATTCAGTACTTC. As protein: CASSQLDEAAKNIQYF.

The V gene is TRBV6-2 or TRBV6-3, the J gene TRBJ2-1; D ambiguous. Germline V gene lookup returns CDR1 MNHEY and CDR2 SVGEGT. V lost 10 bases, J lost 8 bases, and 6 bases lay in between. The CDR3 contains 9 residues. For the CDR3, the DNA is TGTGCCACCCTATATGAGCAGTTCTTC. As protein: CATLYEQFF.

CDR3 bases: TGTGCCAGCAACTTCTTGGCAGGGGTCTACGAGCAGTACTTC. Translating it yields CASNFLAGVYEQYF. The chain joins TRBV5-6 to TRBJ2-7; TRBD1 is a possible D gene (6 bases). Trimming pared 6 bases from V and 3 bases from J, leaving 16 bases between. The CDR3 spans 14 residues. Germline loops: CDR1 SGHDT, CDR2 YYEEEE.

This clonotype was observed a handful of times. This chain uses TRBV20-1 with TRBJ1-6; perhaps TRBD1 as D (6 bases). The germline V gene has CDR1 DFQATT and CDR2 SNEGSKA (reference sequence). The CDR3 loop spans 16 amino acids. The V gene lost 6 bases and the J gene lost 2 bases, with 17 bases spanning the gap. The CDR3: CSAARQGKTYNSPLHF. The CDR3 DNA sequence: TGCAGTGCGGCAAGGCAGGGGAAGACCTATAATTCACCCCTCCACTTT.

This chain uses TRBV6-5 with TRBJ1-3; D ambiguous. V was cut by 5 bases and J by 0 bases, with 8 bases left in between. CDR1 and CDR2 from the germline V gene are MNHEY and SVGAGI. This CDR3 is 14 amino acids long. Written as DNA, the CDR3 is TGTGCCAGCAGTGGGTCTAGCTCTGGAAACACCATATATTTT. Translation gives CASSGSSSGNTIYF.

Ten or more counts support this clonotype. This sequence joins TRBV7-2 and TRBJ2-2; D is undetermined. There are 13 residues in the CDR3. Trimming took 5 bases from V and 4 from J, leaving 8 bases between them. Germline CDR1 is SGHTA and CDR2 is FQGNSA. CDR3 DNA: TGTGCCAGCAGCCTTGGGATCACCGGGGAGCTGTTTTTT. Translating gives CASSLGITGELFF.

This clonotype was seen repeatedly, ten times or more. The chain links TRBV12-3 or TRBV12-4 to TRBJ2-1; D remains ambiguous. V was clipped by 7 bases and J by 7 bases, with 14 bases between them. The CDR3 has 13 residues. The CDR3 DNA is TGTGCCAGCACAAACCGAGGCCGGAATGAGCAGTTCTTC. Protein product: CASTNRGRNEQFF.

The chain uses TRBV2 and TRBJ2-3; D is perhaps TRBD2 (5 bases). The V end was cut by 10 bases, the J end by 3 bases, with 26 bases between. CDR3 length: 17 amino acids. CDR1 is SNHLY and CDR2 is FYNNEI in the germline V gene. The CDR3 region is CATYSPGRPGLTDTQYF. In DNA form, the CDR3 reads TGTGCCACCTATTCCCCGGGCCGGCCTGGACTTACAGATACGCAGTATTTT.

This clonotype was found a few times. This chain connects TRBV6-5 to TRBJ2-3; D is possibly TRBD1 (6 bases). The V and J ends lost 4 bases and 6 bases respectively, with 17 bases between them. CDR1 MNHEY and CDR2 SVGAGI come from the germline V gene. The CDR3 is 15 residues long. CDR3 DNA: TGTGCCAGCAGTTCGGGACAACTCCCCCGGGATACGCAGTATTTT. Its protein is CASSSGQLPRDTQYF.

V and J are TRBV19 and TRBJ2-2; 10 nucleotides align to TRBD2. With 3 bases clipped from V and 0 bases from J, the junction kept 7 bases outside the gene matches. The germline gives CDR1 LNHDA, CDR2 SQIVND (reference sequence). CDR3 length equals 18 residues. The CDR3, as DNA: TGTGCCAGTAGTATTCGGCTAGCGGGGGATTCGAACACCGGGGAGCTGTTTTTT. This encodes CASSIRLAGDSNTGELFF. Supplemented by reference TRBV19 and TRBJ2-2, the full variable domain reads DGGITQSPKYLFRKEGQNVTLSCEQNLNHDAMYWYRQDPGQGLRLIYYSQIVNDFQKGDIAEGYSVSREKKESFPLTVTSAQKNPTAFYLCASSIRLAGDSNTGELFFGEGSRLTVL.

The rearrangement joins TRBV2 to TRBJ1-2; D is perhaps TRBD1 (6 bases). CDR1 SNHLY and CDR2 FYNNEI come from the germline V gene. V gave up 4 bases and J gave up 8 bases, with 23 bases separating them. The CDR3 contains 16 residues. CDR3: CASSAQEGGENGGYTF. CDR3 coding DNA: TGTGCCAGCAGTGCCCAGGAGGGGGGAGAAAATGGAGGCTACACCTTC. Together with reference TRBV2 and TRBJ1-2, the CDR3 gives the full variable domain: EPEVTQTPSHQVTQMGQEVILRCVPISNHLYFYWYRQILGQKVEFLVSFYNNEISEKSEIFDDQFSVERPDGSNFTLKIRSTKLEDSAMYFCASSAQEGGENGGYTFGSGTRLTVV.

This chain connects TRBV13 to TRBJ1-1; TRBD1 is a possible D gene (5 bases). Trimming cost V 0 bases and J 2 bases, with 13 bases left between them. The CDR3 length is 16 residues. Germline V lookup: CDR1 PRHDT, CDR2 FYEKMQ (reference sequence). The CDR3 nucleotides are TGTGCCAGCAGCTTAGGCCTTTGGGACCTTAACACTGAAGCTTTCTTT. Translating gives CASSLGLWDLNTEAFF.

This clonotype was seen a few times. The CDR3 DNA follows: TGTGCCAGCAGCCCCGGGACAGGGGAAGGCAATCAGCCCCAGCATTTT. This gives the protein CASSPGTGEGNQPQHF. V is TRBV7-6 and J is TRBJ1-5; 10 bases align to TRBD1. The CDR3 is 16 residues long. J gave up 2 bases and V 5 bases, and 6 bases lay outside the gene matches. Germline lookup yields CDR1 SGHVS and CDR2 FNYEAQ.

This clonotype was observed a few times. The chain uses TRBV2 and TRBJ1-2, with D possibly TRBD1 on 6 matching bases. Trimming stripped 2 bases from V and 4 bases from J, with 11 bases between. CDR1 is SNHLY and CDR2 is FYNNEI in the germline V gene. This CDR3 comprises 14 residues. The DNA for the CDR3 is TGTGCCAGCAGTGAACAGGGGTTCCGCTATGGCTACACCTTC. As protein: CASSEQGFRYGYTF.

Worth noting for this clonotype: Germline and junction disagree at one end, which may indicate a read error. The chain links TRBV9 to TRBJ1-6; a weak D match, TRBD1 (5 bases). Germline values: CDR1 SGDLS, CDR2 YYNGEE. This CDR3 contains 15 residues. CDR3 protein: CTSSVGQGVYSPLHF. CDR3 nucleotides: TGTACCAGCAGCGTAGGTCAGGGAGTTTATTCACCCCTCCACTTT. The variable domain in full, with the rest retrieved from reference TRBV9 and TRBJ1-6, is DSGVTQTPKHLITATGQRVTLRCSPRSGDLSVYWYQQSLDQGLQFLIQYYNGEERAKGNILERFSAQQFPDLHSELNLSSLELGDSALYFCTSSVGQGVYSPLHFGNGTRLTVT.

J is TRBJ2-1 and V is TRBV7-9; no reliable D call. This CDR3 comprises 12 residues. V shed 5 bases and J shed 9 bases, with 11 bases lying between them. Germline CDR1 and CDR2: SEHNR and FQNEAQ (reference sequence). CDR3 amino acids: CASSTPKSEQFF. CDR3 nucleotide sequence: TGTGCCAGCAGCACACCGAAGAGTGAGCAGTTCTTC. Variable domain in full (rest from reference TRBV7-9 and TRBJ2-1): DTGVSQNPRHKITKRGQNVTFRCDPISEHNRLYWYRQTLGQGPEFLTYFQNEAQLEKSRLLSDRFSAERPKGSFSTLEIQRTEQGDSAMYLCASSTPKSEQFFGPGTRLTVL.

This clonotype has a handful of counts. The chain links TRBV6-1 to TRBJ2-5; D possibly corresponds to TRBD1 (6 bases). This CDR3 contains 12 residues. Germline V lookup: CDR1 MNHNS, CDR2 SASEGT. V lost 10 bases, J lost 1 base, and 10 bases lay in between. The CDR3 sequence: CATGQSQETQYF. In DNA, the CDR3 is TGTGCCACCGGACAGTCCCAAGAGACCCAGTACTTC.

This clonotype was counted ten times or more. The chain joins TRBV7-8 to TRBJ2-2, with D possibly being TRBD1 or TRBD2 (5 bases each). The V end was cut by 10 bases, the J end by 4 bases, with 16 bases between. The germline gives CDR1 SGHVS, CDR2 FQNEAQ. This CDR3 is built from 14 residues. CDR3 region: CANSWGLGTGELFF. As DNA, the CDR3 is TGTGCCAACTCATGGGGGTTAGGCACCGGGGAGCTGTTTTTT.

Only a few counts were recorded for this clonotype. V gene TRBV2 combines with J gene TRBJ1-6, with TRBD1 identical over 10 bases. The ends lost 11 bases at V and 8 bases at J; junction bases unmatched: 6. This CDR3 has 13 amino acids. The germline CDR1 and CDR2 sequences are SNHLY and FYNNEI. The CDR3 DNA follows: TGTGCCCCCAGGGACAGGGGCGATTCACCCCTCCACTTT. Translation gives CAPRDRGDSPLHF.

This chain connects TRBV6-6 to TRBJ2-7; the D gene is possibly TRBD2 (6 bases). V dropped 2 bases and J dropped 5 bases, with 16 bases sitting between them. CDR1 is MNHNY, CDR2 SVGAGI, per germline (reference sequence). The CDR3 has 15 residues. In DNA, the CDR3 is TGTGCCAGCAGTTACGAGGGACTCATCGGGAACGAGCAGTACGTC. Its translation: CASSYEGLIGNEQYV.

Here the CDR3 DNA reads TGTGCCAGCAGCTTAGGCCAAGGGAGGCGCGAAAAACTGTTTTTT. It specifies CASSLGQGRREKLFF. The gene calls are TRBV13 and TRBJ1-4; no clear D. From germline, CDR1 is PRHDT and CDR2 FYEKMQ (reference sequence). This CDR3 contains 15 residues. V was trimmed by 0 bases and J by 8 bases, leaving 13 bases between them.

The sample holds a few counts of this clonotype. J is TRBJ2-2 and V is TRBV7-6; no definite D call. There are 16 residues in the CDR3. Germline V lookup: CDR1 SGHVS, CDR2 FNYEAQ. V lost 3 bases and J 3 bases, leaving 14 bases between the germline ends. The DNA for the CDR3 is TGTGCCAGCAGCTTCAGAGGCCTACTCGACACCGGGGAGCTGTTTTTT. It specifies CASSFRGLLDTGELFF.

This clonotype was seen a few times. The CDR3 loop reads CASSERVHNSPLHF. The CDR3 DNA is TGTGCCAGCAGTGAAAGGGTCCATAATTCACCCCTCCACTTT. The chain is built from TRBV2 and TRBJ1-6; D is ambiguous. V lost 2 bases and J lost 5, with 7 bases in between. Germline V gives CDR1 SNHLY, CDR2 FYNNEI. The CDR3 loop spans 14 amino acids.